The following is a TCR beta chain sequence with its context. Here immunoSEQ multiplex PCR was the method, and the copy in TCRdb shows in-frame clones only, minus some. Of over 90,000 clones in the sample, 80% to 90% were seen once. These data belong to a study of blood T cell repertoires in COVID-19. V shed 0 bases and J shed 4 bases, with 7 bases lying between them. The germline V gene encodes CDR1 MNHEY and CDR2 SVGAGI. The CDR3 loop spans 15 amino acids. The clonotype was recovered from a man older than 75 with acute or convalescent COVID-19. Sequencing was done on a sample of peripheral blood. The chain joins TRBV6-5 to TRBJ1-6; D is undetermined. The CDR3 here is CASSYSPEYNSPLHF. The DNA of the CDR3 is TGTGCCAGCAGTTACTCACCAGAATATAATTCACCCCTCCACTTT.